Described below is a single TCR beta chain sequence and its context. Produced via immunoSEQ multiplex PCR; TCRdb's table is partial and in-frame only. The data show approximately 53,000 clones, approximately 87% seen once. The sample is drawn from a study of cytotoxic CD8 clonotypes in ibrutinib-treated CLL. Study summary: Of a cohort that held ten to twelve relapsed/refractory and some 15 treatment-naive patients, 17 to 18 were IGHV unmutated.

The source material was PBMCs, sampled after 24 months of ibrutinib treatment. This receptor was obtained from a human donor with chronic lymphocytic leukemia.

CDR3 protein: CASRVRGFFDEQYF. DNA of the CDR3: TGTGCCAGCAGAGTCAGGGGCTTTTTTGACGAGCAGTACTTC. This sequence joins TRBV28 and TRBJ2-7; D is possibly TRBD1 (6 bases). Trimming cost V 6 bases and J 5 bases, with 17 bases left between them. Germline V gene sequence: CDR1 MDHEN, CDR2 SYDVKM. The CDR3 totals 14 residues.